The 23 T cell receptor beta chains in this list originate from one sample, sequenced in a study of human T cells and chemical hapten exposure. Time point here: patch test 1, 2 weeks after DPC sensitization. Regarding treatment: therapeutic diphenylcyclopropenone sensitization with weekly scalp DPC. TCRdb called the RACE reads again in MiXCR, with one record for every CDR3 protein. The sample contains some 400,000 distinct CDR3 sequences, 4.8% of which appear only once. The material sequenced was whole blood, taken in connection with sensitization to the hapten diphenylcyclopropenone (DPC). Receptors originate from a woman in her forties or fifties with alopecia areata. Some clones in this sample may be carry-over from other donors' samples.

This clonotype came up many times. CDR3 sequence: CASSRDGPDTQYF. The CDR3, as DNA: TGTGCCAGCAGTCGGGACGGACCAGATACGCAGTATTTT. The chain uses TRBV6-5 and TRBJ2-3; D possibly matches TRBD1 or TRBD2 (5 bases each). This CDR3 region has 13 residues. Germline CDR1 is MNHEY and CDR2 is SVGAGI. The ends were cut back, 5 bases at V and 4 bases at J, with 10 bases in the middle.

This chain connects TRBV29-1 to TRBJ1-1; D is unclear. V shed 4 bases and J shed 6 bases, with 9 bases lying between them. The germline V gene encodes CDR1 SQVTM and CDR2 ANQGSEA. This CDR3 has 11 amino acids. The chain's CDR3 is CSVADFSEAFF. The CDR3 nucleotides are TGCAGCGTTGCCGACTTTTCTGAAGCTTTCTTT.

As for this clonotype: With a much larger clone just one base away, this may be a read error. The rearrangement uses TRBV4-1 and TRBJ2-7; 10 nucleotides agree with TRBD2. This CDR3 region has 16 residues. CDR1 is MGHRA and CDR2 is YSYEKL in the germline V gene. The CDR3 here is CASSQDIAGGSYEQHF. CDR3 coding DNA: TGCGCCAGCAGCCAAGATATAGCGGGAGGATCCTACGAGCAGCACTTC.

This clonotype was observed many times. This chain uses TRBV5-4 with TRBJ2-7; 13 nucleotides agree with TRBD2. The CDR3 covers 16 residues. Trimming at V came to 3 bases and at J to 2 bases, leaving 5 bases not matched to a gene. Germline loops: CDR1 SGHNT, CDR2 YYREEE (reference sequence). CDR3 coding DNA: TGTGCCAGCAGCTCCGGGACTAGCGGGACCCCCTACGAGCAGTACTTC. Its protein product is CASSSGTSGTPYEQYF.

Ten or more counts support this clonotype. This chain connects TRBV6-1 to TRBJ1-5; the match to TRBD1 covers 8 bases. The CDR3 is 15 residues long. V gave up 5 bases and J gave up 5 bases; unmatched junction bases: 8. CDR1 is MNHNS, CDR2 SASEGT, per germline. The CDR3 nucleotides read TGTGCCAGCAGTCGGAGCAGGGGGCAGGATCAGCCCCAGCATTTT. This gives the protein CASSRSRGQDQPQHF.

This clonotype was observed many times. This rearrangement joins TRBV5-1 to TRBJ2-7; tentative D call: TRBD2 (6 bases). V was clipped by 2 bases and J by 3 bases, with 12 bases between them. CDR3 length: 14 amino acids. Germline lookup yields CDR1 SGHRS and CDR2 YFSETQ. The CDR3 nucleotides read TGCGCCAGCAGCTTCGGTGGGGGGTACTACGAGCAGTACTTC. This translates into CASSFGGGYYEQYF.

The chain employs TRBV6-1 and TRBJ2-6; D unclear. The CDR3 runs 13 residues. The V gene's germline CDR1 is MNHNS and CDR2 SASEGT. V was pared by 7 bases and J by 3 bases, with 7 bases between. The CDR3 bases are TGTGCCAGCACCCCTCGTGGGGCCAACGTCCTGACTTTC. Translated: CASTPRGANVLTF.

This clonotype has ten or more counts. It is unclear where the CDR3 begins or ends on the DNA, so no DNA is shown, and the CDR3 is as TCRdb lists it. The genes are TRBV28 and TRBJ2-1; the table's D call of TRBD1 was not tested on the DNA. Including both end residues, the CDR3 is 16 amino acids long. The germline CDR1 and CDR2 sequences are MDHEN and SYDVKM. The chain's CDR3 is CASSSSGQGVHNEQFF.

This clonotype was observed at least ten times. The V gene is TRBV27, the J gene TRBJ2-2; D unclear. Trimming removed 6 bases from V and 3 bases from J, with 8 bases in between. Per germline, CDR1 MNHEY and CDR2 SMNVEV (reference sequence). This CDR3 comprises 13 residues. CDR3 sequence (DNA): TGTGCCAGCAGCGCAGGCTACACCGGGGAGCTGTTTTTT. Its translation is CASSAGYTGELFF.

The sample holds a few counts of this clonotype. This rearrangement joins TRBV24-1 to TRBJ2-3; D is perhaps TRBD1 (5 bases). The CDR3 runs 13 residues. V lost 6 bases, J lost 4 bases, and 10 bases lay in between. Germline assignment: CDR1 KGHDR and CDR2 SFDVKD. Here the CDR3 DNA reads TGTGCCACCAGTCAGGGATTTCCAGATACGCAGTATTTT. This gives the protein CATSQGFPDTQYF.

This clonotype was counted many times. V gene TRBV7-7 combines with J gene TRBJ2-3, with D perhaps TRBD2 (6 bases). CDR3 size: 14 residues. Trimming stripped 1 base from V and 2 bases from J, with 7 bases between. Germline V gene data show CDR1 as SSHAT and CDR2 as FNYEAQ (reference sequence). The CDR3, as DNA: TGTGCCAGCAGCTTAGGGGGGGTCACAGATACGCAGTATTTT. This gives the protein CASSLGGVTDTQYF.

This clonotype was seen many times. V is TRBV5-5 and J is TRBJ1-2; the match to TRBD1 covers 10 bases. This CDR3 comprises 18 residues. Germline V gene lookup returns CDR1 SGHKS and CDR2 YYEKEE (reference sequence). J lost 9 bases, V lost 5 bases, and 22 bases had no gene match. This CDR3 reads CASRLHLAGQGSRSSYTF. The CDR3 region has the DNA TGTGCCAGCAGGCTCCACCTGGCGGGACAGGGGTCCAGGAGTAGCTACACCTTC.

This clonotype was counted only a few times. V and J are TRBV7-9 and TRBJ2-7; 9 bases match TRBD1. The V and J ends lost 2 bases and 6 bases, in that order; junction bases with no gene match: 5. CDR3 length equals 14 residues. In germline, CDR1 is SEHNR, CDR2 FQNEAQ (reference sequence). In DNA form, the CDR3 reads TGTGCCAGCAGCTTATCGGAGACAGGGGGCGAGCAGTACTTC. Its protein is CASSLSETGGEQYF.

This chain's CDR3 is CATSTGTVQETQYF. Here the CDR3 DNA reads TGTGCCACCAGCACCGGGACAGTTCAAGAGACCCAGTACTTC. The rearrangement uses TRBV15 and TRBJ2-5, with 7 positions matching TRBD1. CDR1 LNHNV and CDR2 YYDKDF come from the germline V gene (reference sequence). CDR3 length equals 14 residues. The J segment lost 2 bases and the V segment lost 4 bases, leaving 4 bases of the junction unmatched.

This clonotype was seen only a few times. The rearrangement links TRBV10-3 to TRBJ2-5, with 8 bases lining up with TRBD2. The V gene end was trimmed by 4 bases and the J gene end by 5 bases; junction bases not matched to a gene: 3. This CDR3 region has 13 residues. Germline V gives CDR1 ENHRY, CDR2 SYGVKD. DNA of the CDR3: TGTGCCATCAGTGTAGCGGGATCGGAGACCCAGTACTTC. This translates into CAISVAGSETQYF.

The chain uses TRBV12-3 or TRBV12-4 and TRBJ2-1; 11 nucleotides align to TRBD2. This CDR3 is built from 11 residues. V was pared by 10 bases and J by 15 bases, with 8 bases of the junction left unmatched. CDR3 loop: CATVTSGNLFF. CDR3 DNA sequence: TGTGCCACCGTGACTAGCGGGAATCTGTTCTTC.

The chain uses TRBV7-9 and TRBJ2-3; D remains unclear. The V end lost 1 base, the J end lost 6 bases, and 11 bases lay between the germline ends. Per germline, CDR1 SEHNR and CDR2 FQNEAQ (reference sequence). This CDR3 has 14 amino acids. The CDR3 coding sequence is TGTGCCAGCAGCTTAGTTGCGACCCAGGATACGCAGTATTTT. Amino acid sequence: CASSLVATQDTQYF. Full variable domain (outside the CDR3, taken from reference TRBV7-9 and TRBJ2-3): DTGVSQNPRHKITKRGQNVTFRCDPISEHNRLYWYRQTLGQGPEFLTYFQNEAQLEKSRLLSDRFSAERPKGSFSTLEIQRTEQGDSAMYLCASSLVATQDTQYFGPGTRLTVL.

The chain has TRBV6-1 and TRBJ2-7; D gene uncertain. The CDR3 is made up of 13 amino acids. Trimming pared 0 bases from V and 6 bases from J, leaving 9 bases between. In germline, CDR1 is MNHNS, CDR2 SASEGT. The CDR3 coding sequence is TGTGCCAGCAGTGAAGCGAGAAGGGCCGAGCAGTACTTC. Amino acid sequence: CASSEARRAEQYF.

This clonotype has a count of ten or more. The chain links TRBV6-5 to TRBJ2-2; possibly TRBD2 for D (6 bases). The germline CDR1 and CDR2 sequences are MNHEY and SVGAGI. Trimming cost V 5 bases and J 0 bases, with 10 bases left between them. CDR3 length equals 15 residues. CDR3 sequence (DNA): TGTGCCAGCAGTAGTGGGACTCCGAACACCGGGGAGCTGTTTTTT. Translated: CASSSGTPNTGELFF.

This clonotype showed up many times. The chain links TRBV7-9 to TRBJ2-3; a possible D gene is TRBD2 (5 bases). Trimming cost V 0 bases and J 3 bases, with 10 bases left between them. The length of the CDR3 is 15 residues. The germline CDR1 and CDR2 sequences are SEHNR and FQNEAQ (reference sequence). The CDR3 is CASSLAVGETDTQYF. CDR3 DNA: TGTGCCAGCAGCTTAGCCGTGGGAGAGACAGATACGCAGTATTTT. The complete variable domain, with remaining parts taken from reference TRBV7-9 and TRBJ2-3, reads DTGVSQNPRHKITKRGQNVTFRCDPISEHNRLYWYRQTLGQGPEFLTYFQNEAQLEKSRLLSDRFSAERPKGSFSTLEIQRTEQGDSAMYLCASSLAVGETDTQYFGPGTRLTVL.

There are many counts of this clonotype. The genes are TRBV20-1 and TRBJ1-6; D may be TRBD1 (5 bases). The CDR3 spans 13 residues. CDR1 and CDR2 from the germline V gene are DFQATT and SNEGSKA (reference sequence). V lost 5 bases and J lost 10, with 15 bases in between. The CDR3 coding sequence is TGCAGTGCTCCGGGGCAGGCCGGCTCACCCCTCCACTTT. Amino acid sequence: CSAPGQAGSPLHF.

Many counts were recorded for this clonotype. This rearrangement joins TRBV28 to TRBJ2-1; TRBD1 aligns across 7 bases. From germline, CDR1 is MDHEN and CDR2 SYDVKM. CDR3 length: 15 amino acids. V gave up 5 bases and J gave up 3 bases; unmatched junction bases: 7. CDR3 in DNA: TGTGCCAGCAGTCCCGGACAGGTGAGCTACAATGAGCAGTTCTTC. Protein: CASSPGQVSYNEQFF.

This clonotype appeared many times. The chain is built from TRBV15 and TRBJ1-2; 10 bases agree with TRBD1. In germline, CDR1 is LNHNV, CDR2 YYDKDF (reference sequence). Trimming cost V 0 bases and J 11 bases; bases outside gene matches: 6. The CDR3 is 14 residues long. CDR3 bases: TGTGCCACCAGCAGAGAAGCCGGGACAGGGGATTACACCTTC. Encoded protein: CATSREAGTGDYTF. Combining the CDR3 with reference TRBV15 and TRBJ1-2 gives the whole variable domain DAMVIQNPRYQVTQFGKPVTLSCSQTLNHNVMYWYQQKSSQAPKLLFHYYDKDFNNEADTPDNFQSRRPNTSFCFLDIRSPGLGDTAMYLCATSREAGTGDYTFGSGTRLTVV.